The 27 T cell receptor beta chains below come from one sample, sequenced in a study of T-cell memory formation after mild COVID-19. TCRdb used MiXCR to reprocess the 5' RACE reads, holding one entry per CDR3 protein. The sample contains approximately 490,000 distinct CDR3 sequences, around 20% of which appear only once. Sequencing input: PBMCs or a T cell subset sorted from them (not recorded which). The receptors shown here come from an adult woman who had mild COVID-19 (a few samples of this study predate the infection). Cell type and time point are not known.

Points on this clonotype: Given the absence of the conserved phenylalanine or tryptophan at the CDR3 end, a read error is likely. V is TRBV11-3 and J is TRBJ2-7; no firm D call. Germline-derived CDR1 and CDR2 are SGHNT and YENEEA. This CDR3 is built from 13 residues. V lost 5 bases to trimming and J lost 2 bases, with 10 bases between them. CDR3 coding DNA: TGTGCCAGCAGCCCCCAAGGCCCCTACGAGCAGTACCTC. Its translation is CASSPQGPYEQYL.

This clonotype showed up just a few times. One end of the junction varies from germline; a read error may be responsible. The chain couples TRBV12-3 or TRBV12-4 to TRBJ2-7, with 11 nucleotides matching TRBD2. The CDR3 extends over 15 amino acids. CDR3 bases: TGTGCCAGCAGTCCCAGCGGCGGGCTAGCGGGAGGTACGCACTTC. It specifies CASSPSGGLAGGTHF.

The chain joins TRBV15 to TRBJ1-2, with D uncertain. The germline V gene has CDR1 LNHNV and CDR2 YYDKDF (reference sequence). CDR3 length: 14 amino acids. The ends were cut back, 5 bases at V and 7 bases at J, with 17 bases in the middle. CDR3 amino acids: CATSSWVGEVGYTF. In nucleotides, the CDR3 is TGTGCCACCAGCTCTTGGGTCGGTGAGGTTGGCTACACCTTC.

The CDR3 sequence: CASSYGNPLGEQYF. The DNA for the CDR3 is TGTGCCAGCAGTTACGGAAATCCATTGGGCGAGCAGTACTTC. V is TRBV6-2 or TRBV6-3 and J is TRBJ2-7; D not resolved. Germline CDR1 MNHEY, CDR2 SVGEGT. V dropped 2 bases and J dropped 6 bases, with 14 bases sitting between them. The length of the CDR3 is 14 residues.

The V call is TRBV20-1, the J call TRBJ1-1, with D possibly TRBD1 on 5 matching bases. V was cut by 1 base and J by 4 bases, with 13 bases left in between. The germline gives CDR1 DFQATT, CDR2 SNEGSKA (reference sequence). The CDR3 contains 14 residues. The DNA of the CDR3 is TGCAGTGCTAGAGTTCCAGGGAGGGGCACTGAAGCTTTCTTT. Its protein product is CSARVPGRGTEAFF.

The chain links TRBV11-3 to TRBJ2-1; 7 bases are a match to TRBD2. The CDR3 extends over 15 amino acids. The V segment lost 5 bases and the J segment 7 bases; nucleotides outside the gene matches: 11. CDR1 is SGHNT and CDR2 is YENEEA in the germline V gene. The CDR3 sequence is CASSQWGEGHNEQFF. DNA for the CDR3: TGTGCCAGCAGCCAATGGGGGGAGGGCCATAATGAGCAGTTCTTC.

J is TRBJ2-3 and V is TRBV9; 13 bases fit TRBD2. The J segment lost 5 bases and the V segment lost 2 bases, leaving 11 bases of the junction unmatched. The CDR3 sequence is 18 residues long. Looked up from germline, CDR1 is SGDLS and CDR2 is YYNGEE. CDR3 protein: CASSVRFGTSGILDTQYF. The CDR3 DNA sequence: TGTGCCAGCAGCGTCCGATTCGGGACTAGCGGGATCTTAGATACGCAGTATTTT.

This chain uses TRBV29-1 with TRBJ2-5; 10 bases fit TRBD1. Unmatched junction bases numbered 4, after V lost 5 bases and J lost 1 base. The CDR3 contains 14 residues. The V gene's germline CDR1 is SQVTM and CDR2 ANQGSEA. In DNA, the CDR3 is TGCAGCGTTCCGGGACAGGGGCTCCAAGAGACCCAGTACTTC. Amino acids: CSVPGQGLQETQYF.

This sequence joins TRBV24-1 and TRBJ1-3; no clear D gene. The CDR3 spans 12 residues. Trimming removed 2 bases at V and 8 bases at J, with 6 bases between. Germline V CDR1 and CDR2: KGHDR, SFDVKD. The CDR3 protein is CATSDWSDTIYF. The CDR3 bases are TGTGCCACCAGTGATTGGAGTGACACCATATATTTT.

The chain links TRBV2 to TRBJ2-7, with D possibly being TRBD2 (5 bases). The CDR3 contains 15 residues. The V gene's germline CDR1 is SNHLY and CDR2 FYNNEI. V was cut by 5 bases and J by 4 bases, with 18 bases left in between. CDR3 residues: CASSPNPEVLYEQYF. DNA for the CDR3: TGTGCCAGCAGTCCCAACCCGGAGGTACTATACGAGCAGTACTTC.

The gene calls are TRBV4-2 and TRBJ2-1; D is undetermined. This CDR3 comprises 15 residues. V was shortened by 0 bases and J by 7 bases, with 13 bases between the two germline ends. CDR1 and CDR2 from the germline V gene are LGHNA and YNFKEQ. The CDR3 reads CASSQDKGEWNEQFF. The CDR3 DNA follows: TGTGCCAGCAGCCAAGATAAAGGCGAGTGGAATGAGCAGTTCTTC.

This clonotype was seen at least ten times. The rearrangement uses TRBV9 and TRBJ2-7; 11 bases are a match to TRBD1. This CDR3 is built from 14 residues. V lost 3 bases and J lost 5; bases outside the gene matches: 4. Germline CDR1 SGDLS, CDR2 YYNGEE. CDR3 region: CASSGGQGANEQYF. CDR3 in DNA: TGTGCCAGCAGCGGTGGACAGGGGGCGAACGAGCAGTACTTC.

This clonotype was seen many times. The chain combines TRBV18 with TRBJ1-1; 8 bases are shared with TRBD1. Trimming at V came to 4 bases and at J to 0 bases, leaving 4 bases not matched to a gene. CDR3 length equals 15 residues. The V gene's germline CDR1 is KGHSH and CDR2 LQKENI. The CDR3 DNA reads TGTGCCAGCTCACACGGACAGGGTTTGAACACTGAAGCTTTCTTT. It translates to CASSHGQGLNTEAFF.

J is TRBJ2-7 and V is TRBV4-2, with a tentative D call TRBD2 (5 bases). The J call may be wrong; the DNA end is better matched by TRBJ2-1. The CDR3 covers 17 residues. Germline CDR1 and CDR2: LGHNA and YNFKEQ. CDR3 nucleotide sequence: TGTGCCAGCAGCCACGAGAGGGCTCGATTCCCCCACAATGAGCAGTTCTTC. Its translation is CASSHERARFPHNEQFF.

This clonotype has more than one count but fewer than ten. CDR3 DNA sequence: TGTGCCAGCAGGAGGGGGCCGGTGAACACTGAAGCTTTCTTT. Translating it yields CASRRGPVNTEAFF. The rearrangement links TRBV12-3 or TRBV12-4 to TRBJ1-1; 7 bases match TRBD1. Trimming took 6 bases from V and 0 from J; bases not matched to a gene: 4. This CDR3 has 14 residues.

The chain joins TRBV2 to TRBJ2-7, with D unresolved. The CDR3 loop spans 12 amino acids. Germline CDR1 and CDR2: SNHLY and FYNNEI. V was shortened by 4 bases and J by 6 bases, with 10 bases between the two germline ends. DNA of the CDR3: TGTGCCAGCAGTGCATCTATCCGCGAGCAGTACTTC. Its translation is CASSASIREQYF.

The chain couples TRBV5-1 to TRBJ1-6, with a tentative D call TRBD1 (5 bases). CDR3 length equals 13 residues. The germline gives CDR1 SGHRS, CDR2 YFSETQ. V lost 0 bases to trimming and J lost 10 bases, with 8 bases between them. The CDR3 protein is CASSLAGQSPLHF. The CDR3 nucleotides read TGCGCCAGCAGCTTGGCAGGGCAATCACCCCTCCACTTT.

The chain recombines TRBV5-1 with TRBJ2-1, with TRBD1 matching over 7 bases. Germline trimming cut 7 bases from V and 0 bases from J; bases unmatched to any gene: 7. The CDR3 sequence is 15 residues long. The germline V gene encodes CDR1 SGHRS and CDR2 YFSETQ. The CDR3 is CASAPGQSSYNEQFF. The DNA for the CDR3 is TGCGCCAGCGCACCGGGACAGTCCTCCTACAATGAGCAGTTCTTC.

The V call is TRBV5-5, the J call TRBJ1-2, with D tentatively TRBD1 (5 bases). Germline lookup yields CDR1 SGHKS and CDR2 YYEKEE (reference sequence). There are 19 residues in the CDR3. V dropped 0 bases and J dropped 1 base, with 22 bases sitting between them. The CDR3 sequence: CASSLAGGPTHVINYGYTF. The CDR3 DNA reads TGTGCCAGCAGCTTGGCTGGGGGACCTACCCACGTTATTAACTATGGCTACACCTTC.

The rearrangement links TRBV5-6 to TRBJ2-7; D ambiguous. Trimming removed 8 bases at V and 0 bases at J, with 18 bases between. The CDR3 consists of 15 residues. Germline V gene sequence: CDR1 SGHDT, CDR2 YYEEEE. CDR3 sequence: CASHSTELFSYEQYF. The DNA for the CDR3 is TGTGCCAGTCACTCGACGGAACTATTCTCCTACGAGCAGTACTTC.

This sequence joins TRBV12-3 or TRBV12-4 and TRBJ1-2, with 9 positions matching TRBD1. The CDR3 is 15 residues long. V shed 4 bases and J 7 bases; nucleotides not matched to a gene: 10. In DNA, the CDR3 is TGTGCCAGCAGTTCCTCGGACAGGGGTTTTAGTGGCTACACCTTC. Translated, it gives CASSSSDRGFSGYTF.

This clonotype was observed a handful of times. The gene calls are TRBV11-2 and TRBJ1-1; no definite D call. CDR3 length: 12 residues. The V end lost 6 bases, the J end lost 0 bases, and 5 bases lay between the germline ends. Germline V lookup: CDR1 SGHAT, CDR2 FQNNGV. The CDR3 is CASRALNTEAFF. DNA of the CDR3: TGTGCCAGCAGGGCACTGAACACTGAAGCTTTCTTT.

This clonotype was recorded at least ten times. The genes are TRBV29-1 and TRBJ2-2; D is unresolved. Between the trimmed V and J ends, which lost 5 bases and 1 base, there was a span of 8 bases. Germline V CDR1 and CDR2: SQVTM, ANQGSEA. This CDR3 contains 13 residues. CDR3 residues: CSVLPENTGELFF. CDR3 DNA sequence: TGCAGCGTTCTCCCCGAGAACACCGGGGAGCTGTTTTTT.

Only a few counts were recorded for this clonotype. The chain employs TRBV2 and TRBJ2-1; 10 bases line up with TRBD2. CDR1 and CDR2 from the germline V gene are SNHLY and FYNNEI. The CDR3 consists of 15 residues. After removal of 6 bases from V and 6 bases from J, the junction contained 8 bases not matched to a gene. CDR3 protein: CASRPLAGARNEQFF. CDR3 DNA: TGTGCCAGCAGACCCCTAGCGGGGGCCCGCAATGAGCAGTTCTTC.

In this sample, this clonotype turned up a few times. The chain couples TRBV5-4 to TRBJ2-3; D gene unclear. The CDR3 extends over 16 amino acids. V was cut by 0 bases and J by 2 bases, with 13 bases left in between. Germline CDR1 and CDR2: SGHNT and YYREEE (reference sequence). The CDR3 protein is CASSLAIRSDTDTQYF. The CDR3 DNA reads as TGTGCCAGCAGCTTGGCCATTCGAAGCGACACAGATACGCAGTATTTT.

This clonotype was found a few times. This CDR3 reads CSVGGGPLVVTEAFF. CDR3 bases: TGCAGCGTTGGAGGGGGACCCCTCGTGGTTACTGAAGCTTTCTTT. The chain uses TRBV29-1 and TRBJ1-1; TRBD1 is a possible D gene (6 bases). The V gene lost 4 bases and the J gene lost 5 bases, with 20 bases spanning the gap. Germline-derived CDR1 and CDR2 are SQVTM and ANQGSEA. The CDR3 is made up of 15 amino acids.

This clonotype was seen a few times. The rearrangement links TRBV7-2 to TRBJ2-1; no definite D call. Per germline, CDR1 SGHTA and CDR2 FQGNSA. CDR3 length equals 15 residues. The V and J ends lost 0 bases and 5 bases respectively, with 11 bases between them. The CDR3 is CASSLASSSNNEQFF. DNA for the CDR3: TGTGCCAGCAGCTTAGCGTCTTCGAGCAACAATGAGCAGTTCTTC.